This passage covers 17 T cell receptor beta chains from one sample sequenced in a study of vaccination and CD4 T cells after COVID-19. The treatment: roughly 11-day PBMC culture with coronavirus spike peptide pools or control peptides (ViraFEST assay). No cognate antigen is known for these TCRs. The Oncomine TCR Beta short-read assay was applied to DNA of cultured CD4+ T cells. One entry per CDR3 protein results from TCRdb running MiXCR on the PCR reads. The sample records some 13,000 distinct CDR3 sequences, 62% being singletons. The sequencing input was CD4+ T cells from blood, cultured in vitro. The origin of the receptors is a human donor who had recovered from COVID-19.

This chain links TRBV6-1 with TRBJ2-7, with 8 positions matching TRBD1. Per germline, CDR1 MNHNS and CDR2 SASEGT. This CDR3 has 15 amino acids. V dropped 7 bases and J dropped 0; count of bases not matched to a gene: 8. The chain's CDR3 is CASTLGQASSYEQYF. Here the CDR3 DNA reads TGTGCCAGCACCCTGGGACAGGCGAGCTCCTACGAGCAGTACTTC.

The chain recombines TRBV20-1 with TRBJ1-3; D not resolved. V lost 2 bases and J 0 bases, leaving 8 bases between the germline ends. The CDR3 runs to 14 residues. CDR1 and CDR2 (germline): DFQATT, SNEGSKA (reference sequence). CDR3 coding DNA: TGCAGTGCTAGAAAGACCTTCTCTGGAAACACCATATATTTT. It translates to CSARKTFSGNTIYF.

The V gene is TRBV5-6, the J gene TRBJ1-2, with 8 bases fitting TRBD1. This CDR3 contains 12 residues. After removal of 6 bases from V and 7 bases from J, the junction contained 5 bases not matched to a gene. The germline gives CDR1 SGHDT, CDR2 YYEEEE. The CDR3 region is CASTGGRPGYTF. CDR3 nucleotide sequence: TGTGCCAGCACAGGGGGCCGCCCTGGCTACACCTTC.

This clonotype was seen a handful of times. CDR3 DNA sequence: TGTGCCAGTCGCCGACAGGGAGGGGGAGAGACCCAGTACTTC. It yields the protein CASRRQGGGETQYF. V usage is TRBV19 and J usage is TRBJ2-5; D is perhaps TRBD1 or TRBD2 (7 bases each). The V end lost 8 bases, the J end lost 4 bases, and 17 bases lay between the germline ends. This CDR3 is 14 amino acids long. CDR1 LNHDA and CDR2 SQIVND come from the germline V gene (reference sequence).

V is TRBV2 and J is TRBJ2-5; D tentatively reads TRBD1 or TRBD2 (5 bases each). Germline V gene lookup returns CDR1 SNHLY and CDR2 FYNNEI. There are 13 residues in the CDR3. Between the trimmed V and J ends, which lost 8 bases and 4 bases, there was a span of 14 bases. This CDR3 is CASLPGPGETQYF. The CDR3 DNA reads as TGTGCCAGCTTACCGGGGCCAGGAGAGACCCAGTACTTC.

This clonotype was counted between two and nine times. The gene calls are TRBV19 and TRBJ2-2; D perhaps matches TRBD2 (6 bases). The CDR3 covers 16 residues. Trimming removed 8 bases from V and 6 bases from J, with 22 bases in between. Per the germline V gene, CDR1 is LNHDA and CDR2 is SQIVND (reference sequence). The CDR3 spells CASASRPAGGAGELFF. DNA of the CDR3: TGTGCCAGTGCCTCTCGTCCGGCAGGAGGGGCCGGGGAGCTGTTTTTT.

This clonotype occurred a few times. The CDR3 loop reads CASSESLYQETQYF. In DNA form, the CDR3 reads TGTGCCAGCAGTGAGTCCTTGTACCAAGAGACCCAGTACTTC. The chain joins TRBV25-1 to TRBJ2-5, with D unresolved. V lost 3 bases and J lost 0, with 8 bases in between. Germline lookup yields CDR1 MGHDK and CDR2 SYGVNS. CDR3 length equals 14 residues.

The chain couples TRBV30 to TRBJ2-1, with D unresolved. Per the germline V gene, CDR1 is GTSNPN and CDR2 is SVGIG (reference sequence). CDR3 size: 13 residues. V was pared by 3 bases and J by 7 bases, with 13 bases between. The chain's CDR3 is CAWRGLVVNEQFF. The CDR3, as DNA: TGTGCCTGGAGGGGGTTAGTAGTGAATGAGCAGTTCTTC.

The chain links TRBV21-1 to TRBJ1-6; TRBD1 was called by the table and not checked on the DNA. TRBV21-1 is reported as a pseudogene. CDR3 length equals 17 residues. DNA of the CDR3: TGTGCCAGCAGCAATGAGGACAGTGAAGGACAGGATTCACCCCTCCACTTT. This encodes CASSNEDSEGQDSPLHF.

The rearrangement joins TRBV27 to TRBJ2-7; TRBD2 matches 7 bases. V trimming: 6 bases; J trimming: 3 bases; junction bases outside the gene matches: 8. The CDR3 sequence is 14 residues long. Germline CDR1 MNHEY, CDR2 SMNVEV (reference sequence). CDR3 DNA: TGTGCCAGCAGCCGAGCGGGGCCAAGCTACGAGCAGTACTTC. Protein sequence: CASSRAGPSYEQYF.

This chain links TRBV19 with TRBJ1-5; tentatively, D is TRBD1 (5 bases). Trimming took 3 bases from V and 3 from J, leaving 12 bases between them. Germline loops: CDR1 LNHDA, CDR2 SQIVND (reference sequence). The length of the CDR3 is 15 residues. CDR3 sequence reads: CASSIDDRDNQPQHF. The CDR3 DNA reads TGTGCCAGTAGTATCGATGACAGAGACAATCAGCCCCAGCATTTT. Full variable domain (missing parts from reference TRBV19 and TRBJ1-5): DGGITQSPKYLFRKEGQNVTLSCEQNLNHDAMYWYRQDPGQGLRLIYYSQIVNDFQKGDIAEGYSVSREKKESFPLTVTSAQKNPTAFYLCASSIDDRDNQPQHFGDGTRLSIL.

This CDR3 reads CASSYPSGGGTDTQYF. CDR3 nucleotides: TGTGCCAGCAGCTACCCCTCGGGGGGGGGCACAGATACGCAGTATTTT. V usage is TRBV7-9 and J usage is TRBJ2-3; 8 bases line up with TRBD2. The CDR3 sequence is 16 residues long. V dropped 4 bases and J dropped 1; count of bases not matched to a gene: 7. The germline CDR1 and CDR2 sequences are SEHNR and FQNEAQ (reference sequence).

This sequence joins TRBV20-1 and TRBJ2-2, with TRBD1 matching 10 bases. Trimming removed 3 bases from V and 6 bases from J; junction bases left unmatched: 4. The CDR3 sequence is 14 residues long. Germline-derived CDR1 and CDR2 are DFQATT and SNEGSKA (reference sequence). The CDR3 bases are TGCAGTGCTAGGCATGGGACAGGGGCCGGGGAGCTGTTTTTT. It translates to CSARHGTGAGELFF.

The chain couples TRBV14 to TRBJ2-7; D is ambiguous. Trimming cost V 1 base and J 0 bases, with 7 bases left between them. Germline V gene lookup returns CDR1 SGHDN and CDR2 FVKESK. The CDR3 sequence is 14 residues long. DNA for the CDR3: TGTGCCAGCAGCCAAGGACCGTTCTCCTACGAGCAGTACTTC. Protein sequence: CASSQGPFSYEQYF. The variable domain in full, completed from reference TRBV14 and TRBJ2-7, reads EAGVTQFPSHSVIEKGQTVTLRCDPISGHDNLYWYRRVMGKEIKFLLHFVKESKQDESGMPNNRFLAERTGGTYSTLKVQPAELEDSGVYFCASSQGPFSYEQYFGPGTRLTVT.

The chain is built from TRBV20-1 and TRBJ1-5; D may be TRBD1 (5 bases). Looked up from germline, CDR1 is DFQATT and CDR2 is SNEGSKA (reference sequence). The germline V and J ends were trimmed by 5 bases and 2 bases, with 16 bases remaining between them. This CDR3 has 15 residues. The CDR3 sequence: CSARTQGLGNQPQHF. Written as DNA, the CDR3 is TGCAGTGCTCGAACGCAGGGATTAGGCAATCAGCCCCAGCATTTT.

V usage is TRBV28 and J usage is TRBJ2-5; no clear D gene. CDR1 MDHEN and CDR2 SYDVKM come from the germline V gene. The CDR3 is made up of 13 amino acids. V was cut by 7 bases and J by 0 bases, with 9 bases left in between. CDR3: CASNIQNQETQYF. In DNA, the CDR3 is TGTGCCAGCAACATACAGAACCAAGAGACCCAGTACTTC.

The chain carries TRBV19 and TRBJ2-5; the D gene is possibly TRBD1 (5 bases). The CDR3 length is 14 residues. V was cut by 5 bases and J by 5 bases, with 15 bases left in between. The germline gives CDR1 LNHDA, CDR2 SQIVND (reference sequence). CDR3 bases: TGTGCCAGTAGTTCCCCCCCAGGGCACGAGACCCAGTACTTC. Amino acids: CASSSPPGHETQYF.